These T cell receptor beta chains were read from a single sample in a study of blood T cell repertoires in COVID-19. The assay was immunoSEQ multiplex PCR, and TCRdb's table has in-frame clones only and misses some. The data hold around 230,000 clones, with around four fifths observed a single time. Sequenced material: peripheral blood. The receptors come from a woman in her 40s with active or convalescent COVID-19. Both conserved end residues are part of each CDR3. The order of the fields is V gene, D gene, J gene, clone size, CDR3 DNA, CDR3 protein. The D gene is left open where the match is weak. Size is omitted from some rows. Given values are once, few, many or a class for expanded clones.

TRBV28	.	TRBJ1-2	.	TGTGCCAGCAGTTTCCTGGAACAGGGCTCACCCTATGGCTACACCTTC	CASSFLEQGSPYGYTF
TRBV6-5	.	TRBJ2-7	.	TGTGCCAGCAGTTATCAACTGGACAGAAGGTACGAGCAGTACTTC	CASSYQLDRRYEQYF
TRBV7-2	.	TRBJ2-3	.	TGTGCCAGCAGACAAGACCGCGGTAATACGCAGTATTTT	CASRQDRGNTQYF
TRBV9	TRBD2	TRBJ2-7	.	TGTGCCAGCAGCCCCCAGCTCGGTGCGGGGGGCTATGACGAGCAGTACTTC	CASSPQLGAGGYDEQYF
TRBV19	.	TRBJ1-2	.	TGTGCCAGTCGCGTAAACCCACAGGGCTCCTATGGCTACACCTTC	CASRVNPQGSYGYTF
TRBV9	TRBD1	TRBJ2-7	.	TGTGCCAGCAGCCCGAGAGGGGGCAGTCCCTACGAGCAGTACTTC	CASSPRGGSPYEQYF
TRBV9	.	TRBJ2-5	.	TGTGCCAGCAGCCCACGAGGGGGGAGGGGAGAGACCCAGTACTTC	CASSPRGGRGETQYF
TRBV19	TRBD1	TRBJ1-1	few	TGTGCCAGTAGGAACTTCGGACAGGGGGCACGGAACACTGAAGCTTTCTTT	CASRNFGQGARNTEAFF
TRBV5-1	TRBD2	TRBJ2-1	.	TGCGCCAGCAGCCCAGAGGGACTAGCGGGAGGGCGTGATGAGCAGTTCTTC	CASSPEGLAGGRDEQFF
TRBV28	.	TRBJ2-5	.	TGTGCCAGCGCTCCCTTCCAGGGACAAGAGACCCAGTACTTC	CASAPFQGQETQYF
TRBV10-3	.	TRBJ2-2	.	TGTGCCATCAGTGAGTTCGGCAGGGGTAGCACCGGGGAGCTGTTTTTT	CAISEFGRGSTGELFF
TRBV20-1	.	TRBJ2-7	few	TGCAGTGCTAGGGACACGTGGGAGCAGTACTTC	CSARDTWEQYF
TRBV13	TRBD1	TRBJ1-6	.	TGTGCCAGCAGAATGACAGGGGCAAATTCACCCCTCCACTTT	CASRMTGANSPLHF
TRBV5-1	TRBD1	TRBJ1-2	once	TGCGCCAGCAGCTTCGGAGGGGGCGACTATGGCTACACCTTC	CASSFGGGDYGYTF
TRBV28	TRBD1	TRBJ1-2	.	TGTGCCAGCAGTTTCCCGGACAGGGGGCTATTTGGCTACACCTTC	CASSFPDRGLFGYTF
TRBV7-7	TRBD2	TRBJ2-5	.	TGTGCTAGCAGCTTAGCCGGGCGGGGAGGGGAGACCCAGTACTTC	CASSLAGRGGETQYF
TRBV5-5	TRBD1	TRBJ1-6	.	TGTGCCAGCAGCTTGGGACAGGGCCTCGGGCGATCACCCCTCCACTTT	CASSLGQGLGRSPLHF
TRBV6-5	TRBD1	TRBJ1-2	.	TGTGCCAGCAGTTACTCGAAAGGGGGCGGCTATGGCTACACCTTC	CASSYSKGGGYGYTF
TRBV29-1	TRBD1	TRBJ1-1	.	TGCAGCGTTCCGACAGGGAGGACTGAAGCTTTCTTT	CSVPTGRTEAFF
TRBV6-5	TRBD2	TRBJ2-1	.	TGTGCCAGCAGTCCGGGACTAGCTAACTACAATGAGCAGTTCTTC	CASSPGLANYNEQFF
TRBV21-1	.	TRBJ1-6	few	TGTGCCAGCGGAGGGACAGAAGTATCACCCCTCCACTTT	CASGGTEVSPLHF
TRBV11-2	.	TRBJ2-4	.	TGTGCCAGCAGCGAAATCAGGGGCACCCGGGGCATTCAGTACTTC	CASSEIRGTRGIQYF
TRBV7-2	TRBD2	TRBJ2-3	once	TGTGCCAGCAGCTTAATCGGGGGGGGCGGGGCAGATACGCAGTATTTT	CASSLIGGGGADTQYF
TRBV5-1	.	TRBJ1-2	.	TGCGCCAGCAGCTTGGACCGGGGTAGAAACTATGGCTACACCTTC	CASSLDRGRNYGYTF
TRBV11-1	.	TRBJ1-1	.	TGTGCCAGCACCGGTGACACTGAAGCTTTCTTT	CASTGDTEAFF
TRBV27	TRBD1	TRBJ2-7	.	TGTGCCAGCAGCCGAGGGACAGGGAAGAACGAGCAGTACTTC	CASSRGTGKNEQYF
TRBV7-8	TRBD1	TRBJ2-1	.	TGTGCCAGCAGCTTAGACACACTTGGACAGGGGTACAATGAGCAGTTCTTC	CASSLDTLGQGYNEQFF
TRBV25-1	TRBD1	TRBJ1-1	.	TGTGCCAGCAAAACAGGGGGCTTGGGGGCTTTCTTT	CASKTGGLGAFF
TRBV9	TRBD1	TRBJ2-7	.	TGTGCCAGCAGCGTAGGGCGGACAGGGCTCTACGAGCAGTACTTC	CASSVGRTGLYEQYF
TRBV11-3	.	TRBJ1-1	.	TGTGCCAGCAGCTTAGATTCTCCCAGCGGGGTACTGTACACTGAAGCTTTCTTT	CASSLDSPSGVLYTEAFF
TRBV7-2	TRBD1	TRBJ1-1	.	TGTGCCAGCAGCTTAGCGCCGACAGGGCTAGAAGAAGCTTTCTTT	CASSLAPTGLEEAFF
TRBV5-1	.	TRBJ1-1	.	TGCGCCAGCAGCTTGTGGGAGGCGAACACTGAAGCTTTCTTT	CASSLWEANTEAFF
TRBV4-2	TRBD1	TRBJ1-1	.	TGTGCCAGCAGCCACGCACAGGGGGCGACCACTGAAGCTTTCTTT	CASSHAQGATTEAFF
TRBV6-5	.	TRBJ1-2	.	TGTGCCAGCAGTTACTCCTTAAACTATGGCTACACCTTC	CASSYSLNYGYTF
TRBV19	TRBD1	TRBJ2-7	once	TGTGCCAGTAGTAACCGACAGGGGCGAGGCTACGAGCAGTACTTC	CASSNRQGRGYEQYF
TRBV24-1	TRBD2	TRBJ2-3	.	TGTGCCACCAGTGATGTGGGACTAGGGGACGGGGATACGCAGTATTTT	CATSDVGLGDGDTQYF
TRBV24-1	TRBD2	TRBJ2-5	.	TGTGCCACCAGTGAGGGGACTAGTCAAGAGACCCAGTACTTC	CATSEGTSQETQYF
TRBV27	.	TRBJ2-1	once	TGTGCCAGCAGGGACTGGGCGGCTGGCGATGAGCAGTTCTTC	CASRDWAAGDEQFF
TRBV7-8	.	TRBJ2-1	.	TGTGCCAGCAGCTTGTGGGCAGGCACCTACAATGAGCAGTTCTTC	CASSLWAGTYNEQFF
TRBV24-1	.	TRBJ2-4	.	TGTGCCACCAGTGATGGACAGTGGGGTGTGGCCAAAAACATTCAGTACTTC	CATSDGQWGVAKNIQYF
TRBV24-1	TRBD1	TRBJ1-2	.	TGTGCCACCAGTGATTTCAACAGGGGCTATGGCTACACCTTC	CATSDFNRGYGYTF
TRBV6-5	.	TRBJ1-2	.	TGTGCCAGCAGCGGCGTCCCGGAGGGGTATGGCTACACCTTC	CASSGVPEGYGYTF
TRBV9	TRBD1	TRBJ1-3	once	TGTGCCAGCAGCGTAGGGACAGGGAAAGCTGGAAACACCATATATTTT	CASSVGTGKAGNTIYF